The clone carrying this T cell receptor beta chain has more than one count but fewer than ten. This sample was included in a study of CD8 T cells in ankylosing spondylitis. There are 15 residues in the CDR3. Germline V lookup: CDR1 KGHDR, CDR2 SFDVKD. The V and J ends lost 2 bases and 6 bases, in that order; junction bases with no gene match: 7. Molecular-barcoded quantitative 5'-RACE produced these TCR beta libraries. TCRdb passed the 5' RACE reads through MiXCR, listing each CDR3 protein once. The sample has 200,000 to 300,000 distinct CDR3 sequences, about 24% seen once. This chain joins TRBV24-1 and TRBJ2-7, with 9 bases matching TRBD2. The sequence came from a male donor with ankylosing spondylitis or in good health (not recorded which). The specimen was blood, either unsorted or a sorted T cell fraction (not recorded which). CDR3 in amino acids: CATSDSGGGASEQYF. CDR3 nucleotides: TGTGCCACCAGTGATTCTGGCGGGGGGGCGAGCGAGCAGTACTTC.